This is a list of T cell receptor beta chains from one sample in a study of cytomegalovirus exposure and HLA in healthy donors. Profiling relied on immunoSEQ multiplex PCR, and the TCRdb table lists in-frame clones only, not all of them. The sample shows just over 150,000 clones, around 80% of them seen only once. Material for sequencing was PBMCs. These receptor sequences come from a male donor in good health and CMV-seropositive. Both conserved end residues are part of each CDR3. D genes are given only for firm matches. Clone size appears in some rows only: once, few, many, or a class for an expanded clone.

NA	TRBV6-5	once	TRBJ2-2	CASRPDRPYTGELFF	TGTGCCAGCAGACCTGACAGGCCCTACACCGGGGAGCTGTTTTTT
TRBD2	TRBV19	few	TRBJ2-1	CASSIRTSGINEQFF	TGTGCCAGTAGTATCCGGACTAGCGGGATTAATGAGCAGTTCTTC
TRBD2	TRBV5-4	NA	TRBJ2-7	CASSLRTSYEQYF	TGTGCCAGCAGCCTCCGGACTAGCTACGAGCAGTACTTC
NA	TRBV7-9	NA	TRBJ2-7	CASRPPTVNHYEQYF	TGTGCCAGCAGACCCCCGACAGTAAACCACTACGAGCAGTACTTC
NA	TRBV4-3	NA	TRBJ2-5	CASSQDTGKETQYF	TGCGCCAGCAGCCAAGATACAGGAAAAGAGACCCAGTACTTC
NA	TRBV7-9	once	TRBJ1-1	CSSSTMPGQRGTEAFF	TGTTCCAGCAGCACCATGCCGGGACAAAGGGGCACTGAAGCTTTCTTT
NA	TRBV11-2	few	TRBJ2-1	CASSLLRGRTRNEQFF	TGTGCCAGCAGCTTATTGCGCGGGCGCACCCGCAATGAGCAGTTCTTC
NA	TRBV4-1	NA	TRBJ1-2	CASSQGLRGNYGYTF	TGCGCCAGCAGCCAAGGGCTTAGAGGAAACTATGGCTACACCTTC
NA	TRBV6-1	NA	TRBJ2-1	CASSEDGSSYNEQFF	TGTGCCAGCAGTGAGGACGGGAGCTCCTACAATGAGCAGTTCTTC
TRBD2	TRBV7-9	NA	TRBJ2-5	CASSLRGGDQETQYF	TGTGCCAGCAGCTTGCGTGGGGGGGATCAAGAGACCCAGTACTTC
NA	TRBV5-1	once	TRBJ2-4	CASRGPVRDPNIQYF	TGCGCCAGCAGGGGGCCCGTGCGGGACCCAAACATTCAGTACTTC
NA	TRBV5-4	NA	TRBJ2-7	CASSMELAAYEQYF	TGTGCCAGCAGCATGGAGTTAGCGGCCTACGAGCAGTACTTC
TRBD2	TRBV7-9	NA	TRBJ2-7	CAAGTSGMQQYF	TGTGCCGCAGGGACTAGCGGGATGCAGCAGTACTTC
NA	TRBV2	NA	TRBJ2-1	CASCLEGRHEQFF	TGTGCCAGCTGCCTTGAGGGAAGACATGAGCAGTTCTTC
NA	TRBV9	medium-sized	TRBJ2-7	CASSVVDSSYEQYF	TGTGCCAGCAGCGTAGTTGACAGTTCCTACGAGCAGTACTTC